The next 17 T cell receptor beta chains were all read from a single sample in a study of blood T cells in healthy people across ages. For the second PCR, which ran for roughly 6 to 12 cycles, a sample-barcoded 5' primer and a J-beta primer mix were used. MiXCR, applied by TCRdb to the 5' RACE reads, yields one record per CDR3 protein. The data contain 790,000 or so distinct CDR3 sequences, roughly 56% of them seen just once; the ten biggest clones take up roughly 25%. Sequencing was carried out using blood. The source of these receptors is a man in his forties in good health.

This clonotype was counted only a few times. This rearrangement joins TRBV20-1 to TRBJ2-1; TRBD1 matches at 9 bases. Losses at the gene ends were 6 bases for V and 9 bases for J; bases not matched to a gene: 21. The CDR3 covers 17 residues. Germline lookup yields CDR1 DFQATT and CDR2 SNEGSKA (reference sequence). The CDR3 DNA is TGCAGTGCGACGCTAGAGTTGGCGGCGGACAGGGGCCTTGAGCAGTTCTTC. Protein: CSATLELAADRGLEQFF.

This clonotype was seen only a few times. One end of the junction fails to match germline, which may point to a read error. The chain links TRBV12-3 or TRBV12-4 to TRBJ1-2; 8 bases fit TRBD1. CDR3 length equals 15 residues. The CDR3 protein is CASSLGQGMDYGYTF. The DNA of the CDR3 is TGTGCCAGCAGCTTAGGACAGGGTATGGACTATGGCTACACCTTC.

Comment on this clonotype: One end of the junction does not line up with germline, which may come from a read error. The chain combines TRBV28 with TRBJ2-7, with 8 positions matching TRBD2. The J call is in doubt because the DNA end fits TRBJ2-5 better. CDR1 is MDHEN, CDR2 SYDVKM, per germline. The CDR3 loop spans 15 amino acids. CDR3 region: CASSLLAGGQGTQYF. The CDR3 DNA reads as TGTGCCAGCAGTCTACTCGCGGGGGGTCAAGGGACCCAGTACTTC.

The V gene is TRBV2, the J gene TRBJ2-7; D not certain. This CDR3 region has 12 residues. CDR1 is SNHLY, CDR2 FYNNEI, per germline. Trimming stripped 2 bases from V and 11 bases from J, with 13 bases between. DNA of the CDR3: TGTGCCAGCAGTGAAAGTATCCCGCCAGAGTACTTC. Its translation is CASSESIPPEYF.

The chain carries TRBV12-3 or TRBV12-4 and TRBJ2-5; D is unclear. The CDR3 has 15 amino acids. V lost 2 bases to trimming and J lost 2 bases, with 12 bases between them. The CDR3 reads CASSLSEGLQETQYF. Written as DNA, the CDR3 is TGTGCCAGCAGTTTAAGCGAAGGTTTGCAAGAGACCCAGTACTTC.

The genes are TRBV3-1 and TRBJ1-6; 7 bases are a match to TRBD1. J was trimmed by 11 bases and V by 0 bases; bases with no gene match: 7. This CDR3 region has 15 residues. CDR1 LGHDT and CDR2 YNNKEL come from the germline V gene (reference sequence). The CDR3: CASSQDPGGGPPLHF. The DNA of the CDR3 is TGTGCCAGCAGCCAAGACCCAGGGGGAGGTCCACCCCTCCACTTT.

There are a few counts of this clonotype. The rearrangement uses TRBV9 and TRBJ2-3; TRBD1 agrees at 7 bases. The length of the CDR3 is 16 residues. V trimming: 0 bases; J trimming: 0 bases; junction bases outside the gene matches: 4. The germline V gene has CDR1 SGDLS and CDR2 YYNGEE. CDR3 in amino acids: CASSVATGASTDTQYF. CDR3 DNA: TGTGCCAGCAGCGTAGCTACAGGGGCCAGCACAGATACGCAGTATTTT.

Only a few counts were recorded for this clonotype. The chain recombines TRBV29-1 with TRBJ2-4; D might be TRBD2 (5 bases). V gave up 3 bases and J gave up 13 bases, with 13 bases separating them. Germline lookup yields CDR1 SQVTM and CDR2 ANQGSEA. CDR3 length: 11 residues. CDR3 protein: CSVETLGEQYF. The CDR3 DNA sequence: TGCAGCGTTGAGACCCTTGGGGAGCAGTACTTC.

The chain joins TRBV6-2 or TRBV6-3 to TRBJ2-1, with D possibly matching TRBD2 (6 bases). There are 14 residues in the CDR3. Between the trimmed V and J ends, which lost 0 bases and 8 bases, there was a span of 11 bases. Germline-derived CDR1 and CDR2 are MNHEY and SVGEGT. The CDR3 is CASSYSGGNDEQFF. CDR3 in DNA: TGTGCCAGCAGTTACTCTGGAGGGAACGATGAGCAGTTCTTC.

The chain links TRBV7-9 to TRBJ1-6; 7 bases fit TRBD1. This CDR3 comprises 14 residues. Germline loops: CDR1 SEHNR, CDR2 FQNEAQ (reference sequence). After removal of 5 bases from V and 7 bases from J, the junction contained 5 bases not matched to a gene. The CDR3 loop is CASSDRETNSPLHF. The CDR3 DNA reads as TGTGCCAGCAGCGACAGGGAAACAAATTCACCCCTCCACTTT.

The gene calls are TRBV7-2 and TRBJ2-3; 7 nucleotides line up with TRBD1. This CDR3 contains 15 residues. The V gene's germline CDR1 is SGHTA and CDR2 FQGNSA. With V trimmed by 5 bases and J by 1 base, 6 bases remained unmatched. CDR3 amino acids: CASSQDRSGTDTQYF. The CDR3 DNA is TGTGCCAGCAGCCAGGACAGGAGTGGCACAGATACGCAGTATTTT.

This clonotype was counted at least ten times. The chain couples TRBV20-1 to TRBJ2-1; 9 bases are a match to TRBD2. Germline V gene lookup returns CDR1 DFQATT and CDR2 SNEGSKA (reference sequence). The CDR3 is 14 residues long. V shed 6 bases and J 3 bases; nucleotides not matched to a gene: 6. The CDR3 spells CSATGTSNYNEQFF. The CDR3, as DNA: TGCAGTGCCACCGGGACTAGCAACTACAATGAGCAGTTCTTC.

This chain joins TRBV4-3 and TRBJ1-5; 8 bases align to TRBD1. The CDR3 consists of 16 residues. Germline-derived CDR1 and CDR2 are LGHNA and YSLEER. J was trimmed by 4 bases and V by 1 base; bases with no gene match: 6. The CDR3 DNA is TGCGCCAGCAGCCAAGGACAGGGGCGGGAGAATCAGCCCCAGCATTTT. This gives the protein CASSQGQGRENQPQHF.

This clonotype was seen more than once but under ten times. This rearrangement joins TRBV7-8 to TRBJ2-1; D is ambiguous. CDR1 and CDR2 (germline): SGHVS, FQNEAQ. The CDR3 sequence is 14 residues long. V was trimmed by 1 base and J by 7 bases, leaving 11 bases between them. CDR3 DNA sequence: TGTGCCAGCAGCTTAGGGTACTGGTGGAATGAGCAGTTCTTC. Protein product: CASSLGYWWNEQFF.

The CDR3, as DNA: TGTGCCAGCAGTGAGGCTGACTACAATGAGCAGTACTTC. Translated: CASSEADYNEQYF. The rearrangement links TRBV2 to TRBJ2-1; possibly TRBD2 for D (5 bases). TRBJ2-7 explains the end of the DNA better; the J call may be wrong. Germline V gives CDR1 SNHLY, CDR2 FYNNEI. The CDR3 is 13 amino acids.

The CDR3 region has the DNA TGTGCCAGCAGTATCGAGCAGTTCTTC. Translating it yields CASSIEQFF. The chain combines TRBV27 with TRBJ2-1; D is ambiguous. The CDR3 consists of 9 residues. V lost 5 bases and J 10 bases, leaving 3 bases between the germline ends. Germline CDR1 reads MNHEY; CDR2 reads SMNVEV (reference sequence).

This clonotype came up a few times. The V and J genes are TRBV7-4 and TRBJ2-5; tentatively, D is TRBD1 (6 bases). The CDR3 is 17 amino acids. Deletions cut 1 base from V and 5 bases from J, with 20 bases between. Germline V gene data show CDR1 as SGHVT and CDR2 as SQSDAQ. CDR3 coding DNA: TGTGCCAGCAGCTTAGACCTGGACAGAACCCACCGGGAGACCCAGTACTTC. It codes for CASSLDLDRTHRETQYF.